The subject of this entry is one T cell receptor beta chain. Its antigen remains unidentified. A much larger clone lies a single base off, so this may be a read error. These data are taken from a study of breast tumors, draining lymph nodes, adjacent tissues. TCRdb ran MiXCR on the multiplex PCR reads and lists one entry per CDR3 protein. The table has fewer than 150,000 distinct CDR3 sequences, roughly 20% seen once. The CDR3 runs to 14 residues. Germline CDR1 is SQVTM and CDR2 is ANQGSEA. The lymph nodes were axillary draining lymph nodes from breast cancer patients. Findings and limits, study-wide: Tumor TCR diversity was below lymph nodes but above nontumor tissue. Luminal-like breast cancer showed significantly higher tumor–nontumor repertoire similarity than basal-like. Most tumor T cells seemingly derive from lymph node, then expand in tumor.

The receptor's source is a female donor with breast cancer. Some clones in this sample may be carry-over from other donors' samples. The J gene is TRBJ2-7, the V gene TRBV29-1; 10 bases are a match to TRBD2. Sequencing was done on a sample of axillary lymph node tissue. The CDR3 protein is CGVRTSGSLPEQYF. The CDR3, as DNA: TGCGGCGTGAGGACTAGCGGTTCCTTACCGGAGCAGTACTTC.